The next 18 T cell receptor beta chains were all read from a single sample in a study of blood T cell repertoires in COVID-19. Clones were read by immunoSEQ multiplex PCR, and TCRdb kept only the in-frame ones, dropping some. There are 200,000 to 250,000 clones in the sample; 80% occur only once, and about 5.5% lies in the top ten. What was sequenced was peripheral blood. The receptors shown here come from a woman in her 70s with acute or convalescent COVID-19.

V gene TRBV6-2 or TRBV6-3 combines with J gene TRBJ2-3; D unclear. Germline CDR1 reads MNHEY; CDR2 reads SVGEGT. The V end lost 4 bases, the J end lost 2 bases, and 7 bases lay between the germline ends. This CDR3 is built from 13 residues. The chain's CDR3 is CASSSPYTDTQYF. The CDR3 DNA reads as TGTGCCAGCAGTTCTCCCTACACAGATACGCAGTATTTT.

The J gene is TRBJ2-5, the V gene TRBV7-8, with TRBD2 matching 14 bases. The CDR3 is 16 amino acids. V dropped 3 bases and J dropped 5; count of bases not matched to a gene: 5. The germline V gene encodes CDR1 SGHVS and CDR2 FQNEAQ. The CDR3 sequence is CASSFGLAGGEETQYF. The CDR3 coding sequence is TGTGCCAGCAGCTTCGGACTAGCGGGAGGAGAGGAGACCCAGTACTTC.

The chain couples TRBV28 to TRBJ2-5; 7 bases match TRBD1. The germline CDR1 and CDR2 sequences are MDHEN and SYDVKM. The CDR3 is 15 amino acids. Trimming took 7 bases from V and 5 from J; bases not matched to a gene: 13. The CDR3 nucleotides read TGTGCCAGCACCCACCAAGACAGGGTGACGGAGACCCAGTACTTC. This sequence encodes CASTHQDRVTETQYF.

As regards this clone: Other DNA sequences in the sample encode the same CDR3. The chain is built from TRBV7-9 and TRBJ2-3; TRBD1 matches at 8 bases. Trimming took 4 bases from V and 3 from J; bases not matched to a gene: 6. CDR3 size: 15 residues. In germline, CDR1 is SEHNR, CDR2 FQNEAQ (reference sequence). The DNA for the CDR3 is TGTGCCAGCAGCTCGCGGACAGGGACTACAGATACGCAGTATTTT. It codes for CASSSRTGTTDTQYF.

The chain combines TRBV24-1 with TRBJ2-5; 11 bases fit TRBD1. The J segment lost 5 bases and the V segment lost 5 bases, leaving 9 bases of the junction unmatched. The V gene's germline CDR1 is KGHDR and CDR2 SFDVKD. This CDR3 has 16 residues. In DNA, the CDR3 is TGTGCCACCAGTGGGTCCGGGGGACAGGGGGTGGAGACCCAGTACTTC. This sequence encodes CATSGSGGQGVETQYF.

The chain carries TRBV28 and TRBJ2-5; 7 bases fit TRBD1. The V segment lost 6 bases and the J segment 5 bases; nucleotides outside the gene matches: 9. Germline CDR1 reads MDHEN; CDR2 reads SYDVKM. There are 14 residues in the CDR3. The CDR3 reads CASSVGQDRETQYF. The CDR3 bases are TGTGCCAGCAGCGTCGGACAGGACAGGGAGACCCAGTACTTC.

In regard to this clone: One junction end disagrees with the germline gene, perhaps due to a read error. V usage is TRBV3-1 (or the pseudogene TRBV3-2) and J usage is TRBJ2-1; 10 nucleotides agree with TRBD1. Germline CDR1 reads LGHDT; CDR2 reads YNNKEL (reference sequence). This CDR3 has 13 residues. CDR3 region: CASSQDEDRGRIF. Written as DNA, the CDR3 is TGTGCCAGCAGCCAAGATGAGGACAGGGGGAGGATCTTC.

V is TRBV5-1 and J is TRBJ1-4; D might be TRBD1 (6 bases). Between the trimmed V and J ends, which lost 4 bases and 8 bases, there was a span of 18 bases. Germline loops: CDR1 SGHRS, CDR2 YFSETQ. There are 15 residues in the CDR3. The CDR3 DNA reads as TGCGCCAGCAGCGAAACAGGGACGACGGAAGAAAAACTGTTTTTT. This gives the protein CASSETGTTEEKLFF.

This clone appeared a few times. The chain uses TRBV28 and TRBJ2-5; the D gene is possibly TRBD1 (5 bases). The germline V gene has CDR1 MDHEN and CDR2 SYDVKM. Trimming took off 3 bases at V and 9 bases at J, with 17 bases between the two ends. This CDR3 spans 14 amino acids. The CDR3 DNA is TGTGCCAGCAGTTTGACAGACGTCCCCTGGGCCCAGTACTTC. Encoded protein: CASSLTDVPWAQYF.

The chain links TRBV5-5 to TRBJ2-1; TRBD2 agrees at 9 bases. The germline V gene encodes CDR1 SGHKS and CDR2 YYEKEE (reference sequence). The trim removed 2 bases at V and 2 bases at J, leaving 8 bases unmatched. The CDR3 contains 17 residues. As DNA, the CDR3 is TGTGCCAGCAGCTTCCCGACTAGCGGTACTACCTACAATGAGCAGTTCTTC. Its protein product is CASSFPTSGTTYNEQFF.

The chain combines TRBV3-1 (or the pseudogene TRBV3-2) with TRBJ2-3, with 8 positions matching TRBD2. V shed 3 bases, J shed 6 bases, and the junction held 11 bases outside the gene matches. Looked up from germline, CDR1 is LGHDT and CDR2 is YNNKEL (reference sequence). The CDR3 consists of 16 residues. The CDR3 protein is CASSQFSGTRGDTQYF. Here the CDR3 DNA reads TGTGCCAGCAGCCAGTTTAGCGGGACTAGGGGGGATACGCAGTATTTT.

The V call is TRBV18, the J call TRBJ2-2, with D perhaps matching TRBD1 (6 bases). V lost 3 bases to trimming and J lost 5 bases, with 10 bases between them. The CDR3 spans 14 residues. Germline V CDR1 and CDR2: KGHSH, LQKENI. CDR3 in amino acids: CASSPGHPTGELFF. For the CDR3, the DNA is TGTGCCAGCTCACCGGGACACCCTACCGGGGAGCTGTTTTTT.

CDR3 region: CATAEGLRETQYF. Written as DNA, the CDR3 is TGCGCCACCGCGGAGGGGCTCCGAGAGACCCAGTACTTC. This chain uses TRBV4-1 with TRBJ2-5, with a weak D call TRBD2 (6 bases). Trimming pared 10 bases from V and 4 bases from J, leaving 16 bases between. Germline loops: CDR1 MGHRA, CDR2 YSYEKL. This CDR3 has 13 residues.

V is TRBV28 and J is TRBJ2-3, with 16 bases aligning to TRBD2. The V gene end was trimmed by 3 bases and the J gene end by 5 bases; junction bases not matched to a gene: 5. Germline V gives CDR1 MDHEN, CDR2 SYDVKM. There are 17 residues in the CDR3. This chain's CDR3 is CASSFSGLAGGQDTQYF. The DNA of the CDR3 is TGTGCCAGCAGTTTCTCGGGACTAGCGGGAGGGCAAGATACGCAGTATTTT.

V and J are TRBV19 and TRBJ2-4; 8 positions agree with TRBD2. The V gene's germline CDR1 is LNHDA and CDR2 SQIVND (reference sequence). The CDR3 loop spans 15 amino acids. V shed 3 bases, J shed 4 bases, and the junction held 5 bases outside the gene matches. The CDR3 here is CASSMGAGVKNIQYF. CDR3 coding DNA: TGTGCCAGTAGTATGGGAGCGGGGGTAAAAAACATTCAGTACTTC.

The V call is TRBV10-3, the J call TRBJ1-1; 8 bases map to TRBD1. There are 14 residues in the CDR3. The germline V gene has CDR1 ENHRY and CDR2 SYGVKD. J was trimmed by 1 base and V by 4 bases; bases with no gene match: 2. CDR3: CAISGGTGNTEAFF. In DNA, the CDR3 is TGTGCCATCAGTGGGGGGACAGGGAACACTGAAGCTTTCTTT.

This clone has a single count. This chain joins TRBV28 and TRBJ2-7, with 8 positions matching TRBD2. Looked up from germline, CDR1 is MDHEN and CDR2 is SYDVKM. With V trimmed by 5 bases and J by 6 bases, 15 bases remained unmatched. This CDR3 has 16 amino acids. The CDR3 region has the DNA TGTGCCAGCAGTGCTAACTCCGGGACTAGAAACCCCGAGCAGTACTTC. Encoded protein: CASSANSGTRNPEQYF.

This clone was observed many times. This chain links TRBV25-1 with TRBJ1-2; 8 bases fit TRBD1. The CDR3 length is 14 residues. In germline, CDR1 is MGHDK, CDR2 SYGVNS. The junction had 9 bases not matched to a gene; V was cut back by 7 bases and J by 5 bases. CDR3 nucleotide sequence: TGTGCCAGCATTACAGGGGGAGAAGGGTATGGCTACACCTTC. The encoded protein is CASITGGEGYGYTF.